This T cell receptor (beta chain) was captured by sequencing in a study of T cells in Graves' hyperthyroidism and ophthalmopathy (dated by TCRdb to the late 2010s). For the wider study: Peripheral blood was sampled at the time of initial diagnosis, prior to any treatment. After sampling, hyperthyroidism patients received methimazole starting at 30 mg daily, and ophthalmopathy patients received high-dose intravenous methylprednisolone. The approximately 98 discovery patients were randomly divided into training and test sets at a 7:3 ratio. Prospective prediction of ophthalmopathy was tested in an independent validation cohort consisting of under 20 hyperthyroidism patients and some 16 patients who later progressed to ophthalmopathy. The study also compared thyroid tissue and blood T-cell repertoires from about six Graves' hyperthyroidism patients. According to the paper, TCR Vbeta CDR3 sequencing was carried out on about 140 peripheral blood samples, which came from about 45 ophthalmopathy, under 80 hyperthyroidism and roughly 17 progressor patients. To identify distinguishing TCR V-J signatures, a discovery cohort of about a hundred patients was used, comprising some 45 with Graves' ophthalmopathy and 57 with stable Graves' hyperthyroidism.

Overall results and qualifications from the work: In validation, the model predicted progression to ophthalmopathy with 60% to 71% sensitivity and roughly 72% specificity, a median of roughly seven months before onset. A 13 V-J signature model separated ophthalmopathy from stable hyperthyroidism, with roughly 88% sensitivity and 81.08% specificity in cross-validation and 80%/75% in testing. Sample size was not statistically predetermined, and blinding of investigators to group allocation was not performed. Most expanded thyroid clonotypes (frequency above 0.001) were also detected in blood, suggesting blood repertoires may reflect thyroid immune responses.

The hyperthyroidism patients were between 18 and 65 years old and newly diagnosed, with a disease duration of less than 2 months. Any patient with an uncontrolled infection, another autoimmune disease, pregnancy or lactation was excluded. Diagnoses relied on clinical symptoms, serum thyroxine and TRAb, thyroid ultrasound and orbital computed tomography. Blood from progressor patients was collected at the time of first diagnosis with hyperthyroidism, before any ophthalmopathy symptoms had appeared. PBMCs were separated from 7.5 to 10 ml of fresh peripheral blood using Ficoll-Paque density gradient centrifugation. Progressor patients were defined as those initially diagnosed with Graves' hyperthyroidism in whom ophthalmopathy developed during follow-up. Total RNA was extracted with Trizol reagent, and quality was checked on an Agilent 2100 Bioanalyzer. As encoded in the germline V gene, CDR1 is LGHNT while CDR2 is FRNRAP. The CDR3 numbers 13 residues from cysteine through phenylalanine. Only the CDR3 DNA is retained, 39 bases long and in frame from the first base. The junction shows trimming of 4 bases on V and 5 bases on J, plus 11 bases between the germline ends.

The TCR beta CDR3 regions were amplified from the RNA transcripts. The first round of RT-PCR for the TCR CDR3 was performed with the HTBI primer set and the Qiagen OneStep RT-PCR kit. Libraries were constructed in a second round of multiplex PCR, after which size selection and purification were carried out. Libraries were sequenced paired-end with 100 bp reads on an Illumina HiSeq2000. The study's processing was this. Raw data were processed with SOAPnuke, discarding reads with adapters, uncalled bases, mean Phred below 15, or no exact constant-primer or identifier match. High-quality paired reads were merged with COPE v1.2.5, and unique nucleotide sequences were defined as clonotypes. MiTCR v1.1 was used to align the clonotypes against IMGT TRBV, TRBD and TRBJ reference segments. Only V-J combinations with frequency above 0.0001, covering approximately 99% of repertoires, were analysed. The TCS score was defined as the ratio of F50 (clonal expansion) to E x V (chaos), calculated using BLOSUM62-based TCRdist between CDR3 peptides within each V-J. Welch's t-statistics and random forest reduced around 510 V-J features to 13, which were used in a naive Bayes classifier (R e1071). The public reads were run again by TCRdb, first through fastp at Q25 and then through MiXCR, and only productive beta chains were kept. Rows with one shared CDR3 protein collapse into an entry with the most common genes and DNA. None of the V and J calls come from the authors' own analysis; TCRdb made them. Here the sample has 730,000 or so distinct CDR3 sequences; around 20% occur a single time. The ten largest clones add up to about a sixth of the sample.

This clonotype was seen more than once but under ten times. No antigen is known for it. Per-nucleotide qualities are absent, and no much larger clonotype sits a single base away. This TCR came from a woman aged 45 to 65 with Graves' hyperthyroidism that later progressed to Graves' ophthalmopathy. The rearrangement combines TRBV12-5 with TRBJ1-2; too little of a D gene remains to name it. Sequenced: blood. The nucleotide sequence reads TGTGCTAGTGGTTCATCCCTTACTTATGGCTACACCTTC. It translates to CASGSSLTYGYTF.